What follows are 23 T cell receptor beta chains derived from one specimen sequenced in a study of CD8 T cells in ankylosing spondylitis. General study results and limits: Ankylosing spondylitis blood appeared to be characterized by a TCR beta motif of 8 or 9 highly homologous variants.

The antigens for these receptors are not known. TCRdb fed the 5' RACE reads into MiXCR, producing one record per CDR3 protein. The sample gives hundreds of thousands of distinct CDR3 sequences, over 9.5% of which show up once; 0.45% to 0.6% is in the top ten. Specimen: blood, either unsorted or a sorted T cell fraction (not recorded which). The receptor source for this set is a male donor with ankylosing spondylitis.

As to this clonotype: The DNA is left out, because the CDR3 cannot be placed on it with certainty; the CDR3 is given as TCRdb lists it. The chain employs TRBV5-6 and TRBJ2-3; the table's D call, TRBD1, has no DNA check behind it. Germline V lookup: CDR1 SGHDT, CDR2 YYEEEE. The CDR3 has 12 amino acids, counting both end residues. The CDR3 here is CASSLWGHGSSF.

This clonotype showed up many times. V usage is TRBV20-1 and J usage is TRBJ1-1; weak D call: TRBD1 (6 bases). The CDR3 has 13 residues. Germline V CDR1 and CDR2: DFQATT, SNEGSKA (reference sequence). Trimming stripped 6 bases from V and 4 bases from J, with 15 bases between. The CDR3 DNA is TGCAGTGCCGATTTGGACAGACTCACTGAAGCTTTCTTT. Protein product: CSADLDRLTEAFF.

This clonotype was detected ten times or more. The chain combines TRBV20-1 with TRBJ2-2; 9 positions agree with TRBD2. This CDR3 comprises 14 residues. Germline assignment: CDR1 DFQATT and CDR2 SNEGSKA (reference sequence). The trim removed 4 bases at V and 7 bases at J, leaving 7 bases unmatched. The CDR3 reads CSATVAGEGGELFF. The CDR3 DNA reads TGCAGTGCTACCGTAGCGGGGGAGGGCGGGGAGCTGTTTTTT.

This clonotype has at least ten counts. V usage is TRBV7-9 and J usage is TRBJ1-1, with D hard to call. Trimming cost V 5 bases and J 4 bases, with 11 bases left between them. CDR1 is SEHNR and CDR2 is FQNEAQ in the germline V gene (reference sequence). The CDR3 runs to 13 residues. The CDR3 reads CASSRPPGTEAFF. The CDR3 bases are TGTGCCAGCAGCAGACCCCCGGGCACTGAAGCTTTCTTT.

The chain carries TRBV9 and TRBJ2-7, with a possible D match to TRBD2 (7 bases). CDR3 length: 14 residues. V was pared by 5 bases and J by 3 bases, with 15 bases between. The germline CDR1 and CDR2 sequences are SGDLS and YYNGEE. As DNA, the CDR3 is TGTGCCAGCAGTTGGGGGAGGGGGAGCTACGAGCAGTACTTC. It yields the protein CASSWGRGSYEQYF.

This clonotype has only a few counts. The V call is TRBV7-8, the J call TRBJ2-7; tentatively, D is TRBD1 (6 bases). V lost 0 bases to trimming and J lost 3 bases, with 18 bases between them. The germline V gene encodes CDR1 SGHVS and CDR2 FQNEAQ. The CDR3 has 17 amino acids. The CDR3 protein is CASSLARLDRGRYEQYF. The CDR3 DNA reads TGTGCCAGCAGCTTAGCGCGTTTGGACAGAGGCCGCTACGAGCAGTACTTC.

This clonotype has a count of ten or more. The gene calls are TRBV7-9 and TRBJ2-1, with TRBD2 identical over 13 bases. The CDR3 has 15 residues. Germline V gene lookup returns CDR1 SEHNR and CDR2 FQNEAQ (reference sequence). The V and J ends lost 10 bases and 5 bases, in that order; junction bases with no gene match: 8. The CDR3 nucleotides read TGTGCCATCCGACCCGGGACTAGCGGGAACAATGAGCAGTTCTTC. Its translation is CAIRPGTSGNNEQFF. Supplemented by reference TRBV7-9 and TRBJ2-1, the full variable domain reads DTGVSQNPRHKITKRGQNVTFRCDPISEHNRLYWYRQTLGQGPEFLTYFQNEAQLEKSRLLSDRFSAERPKGSFSTLEIQRTEQGDSAMYLCAIRPGTSGNNEQFFGPGTRLTVL.

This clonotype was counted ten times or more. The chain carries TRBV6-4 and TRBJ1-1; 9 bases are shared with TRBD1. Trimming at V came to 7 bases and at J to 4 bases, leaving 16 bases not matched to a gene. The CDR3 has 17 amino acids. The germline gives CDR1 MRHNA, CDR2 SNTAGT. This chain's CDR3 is CASKLYSTGTGITEAFF. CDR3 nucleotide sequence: TGTGCCAGCAAACTCTATTCCACTGGGACAGGGATCACTGAAGCTTTCTTT.

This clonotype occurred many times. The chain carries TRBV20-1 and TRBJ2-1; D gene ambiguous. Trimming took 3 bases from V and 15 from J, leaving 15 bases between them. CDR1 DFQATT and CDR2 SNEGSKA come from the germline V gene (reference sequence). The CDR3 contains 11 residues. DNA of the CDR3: TGCAGTGCTAGTTGGGTCCCTTGGCTGTTCTTC. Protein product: CSASWVPWLFF.

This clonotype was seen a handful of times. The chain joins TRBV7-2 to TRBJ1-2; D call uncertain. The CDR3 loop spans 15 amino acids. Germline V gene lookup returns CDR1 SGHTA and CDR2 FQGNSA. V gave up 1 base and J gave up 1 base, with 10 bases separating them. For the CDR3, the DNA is TGTGCCAGCAGCTTAGAGGGCCGATATAACTATGGCTACACCTTC. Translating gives CASSLEGRYNYGYTF.

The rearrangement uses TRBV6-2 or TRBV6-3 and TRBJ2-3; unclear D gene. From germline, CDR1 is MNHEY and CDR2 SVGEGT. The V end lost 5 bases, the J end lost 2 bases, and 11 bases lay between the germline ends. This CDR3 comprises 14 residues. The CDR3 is CASSTRLDTDTQYF. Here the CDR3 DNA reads TGTGCCAGCAGTACCCGGCTAGACACAGATACGCAGTATTTT.

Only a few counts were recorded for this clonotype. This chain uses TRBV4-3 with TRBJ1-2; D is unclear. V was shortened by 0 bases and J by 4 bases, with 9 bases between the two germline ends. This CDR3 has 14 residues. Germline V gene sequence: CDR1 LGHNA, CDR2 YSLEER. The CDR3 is CASSQDPSLYGYTF. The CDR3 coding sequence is TGCGCCAGCAGCCAAGACCCCAGTCTCTATGGCTACACCTTC.

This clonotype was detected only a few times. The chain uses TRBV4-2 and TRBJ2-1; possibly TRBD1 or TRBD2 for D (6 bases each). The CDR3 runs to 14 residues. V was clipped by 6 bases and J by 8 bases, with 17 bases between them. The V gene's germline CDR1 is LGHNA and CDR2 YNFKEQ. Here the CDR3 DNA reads TGTGCCAGCAGTATTCGAGAGGGGGGCTATGAGCAGTTCTTC. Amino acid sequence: CASSIREGGYEQFF.

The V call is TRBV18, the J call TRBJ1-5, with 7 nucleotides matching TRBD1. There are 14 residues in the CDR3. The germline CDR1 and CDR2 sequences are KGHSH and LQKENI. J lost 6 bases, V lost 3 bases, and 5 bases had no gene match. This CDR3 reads CASSPDRVTQPQHF. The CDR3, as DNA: TGTGCCAGCTCACCTGACAGGGTTACTCAGCCCCAGCATTTT.

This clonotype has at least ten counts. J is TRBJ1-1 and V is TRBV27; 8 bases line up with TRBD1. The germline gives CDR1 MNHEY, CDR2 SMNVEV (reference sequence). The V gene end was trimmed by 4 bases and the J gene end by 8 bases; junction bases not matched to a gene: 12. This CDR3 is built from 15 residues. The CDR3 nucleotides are TGTGCCAGCAGTTCCCGGATAAACAGGGGGGCAGAAGCTTTCTTT. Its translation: CASSSRINRGAEAFF.

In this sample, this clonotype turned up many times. The CDR3 sequence: CASSHQQAWGETQYF. CDR3 DNA sequence: TGCGCCAGCAGCCACCAACAGGCTTGGGGAGAGACCCAGTACTTC. The gene calls are TRBV4-3 and TRBJ2-5, with D tentatively TRBD1 (5 bases). Germline V gives CDR1 LGHNA, CDR2 YSLEER. V lost 3 bases and J lost 4, with 15 bases in between. The CDR3 consists of 15 residues.

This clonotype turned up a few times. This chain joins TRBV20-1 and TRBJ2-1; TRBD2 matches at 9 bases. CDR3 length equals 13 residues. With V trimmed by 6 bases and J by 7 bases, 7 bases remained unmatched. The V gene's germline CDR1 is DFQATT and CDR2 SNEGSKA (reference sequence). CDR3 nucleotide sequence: TGCAGTGCCCCCCTTCTAGCGGGGAATGAGCAGTTCTTC. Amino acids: CSAPLLAGNEQFF.

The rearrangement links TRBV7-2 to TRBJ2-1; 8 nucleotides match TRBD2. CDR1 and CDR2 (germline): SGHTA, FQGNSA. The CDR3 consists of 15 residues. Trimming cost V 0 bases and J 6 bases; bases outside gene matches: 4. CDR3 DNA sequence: TGTGCCAGCAGCTTAGCCGGGACTAGGTTCAATGAGCAGTTCTTC. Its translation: CASSLAGTRFNEQFF.

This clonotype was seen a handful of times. CDR3 coding DNA: TGTGCCAGCAGTGCGAGGGGGGCTGAAGCTTTCTTT. This codes for CASSARGAEAFF. This chain links TRBV6-5 with TRBJ1-1; D might be TRBD1 (6 bases). Germline V gene data show CDR1 as MNHEY and CDR2 as SVGAGI. The germline V and J ends were trimmed by 5 bases and 6 bases, with 10 bases remaining between them. The CDR3 loop spans 12 amino acids.

In nucleotides, the CDR3 is TGCAGTGCTTGGACTAGCGGGATGGCAGATACGCAGTATTTT. Translating gives CSAWTSGMADTQYF. The V and J genes are TRBV20-1 and TRBJ2-3; 12 bases are a match to TRBD2. The CDR3 sequence is 14 residues long. Germline V gene sequence: CDR1 DFQATT, CDR2 SNEGSKA (reference sequence). J gave up 4 bases and V 5 bases, and 4 bases lay outside the gene matches.

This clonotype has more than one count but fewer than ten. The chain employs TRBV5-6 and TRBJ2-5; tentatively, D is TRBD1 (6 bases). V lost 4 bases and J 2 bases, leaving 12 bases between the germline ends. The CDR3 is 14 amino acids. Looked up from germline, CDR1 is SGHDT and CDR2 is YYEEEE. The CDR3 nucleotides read TGTGCCAGCAGCGGAATGACAGGACAAGAGACCCAGTACTTC. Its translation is CASSGMTGQETQYF.

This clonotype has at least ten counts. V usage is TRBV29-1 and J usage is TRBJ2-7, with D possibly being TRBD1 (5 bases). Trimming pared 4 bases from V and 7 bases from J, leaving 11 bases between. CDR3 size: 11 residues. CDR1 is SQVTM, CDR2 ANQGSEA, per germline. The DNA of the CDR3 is TGCAGCGTTGTAGGGGTCGGTGAGCAGTACTTC. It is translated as CSVVGVGEQYF.

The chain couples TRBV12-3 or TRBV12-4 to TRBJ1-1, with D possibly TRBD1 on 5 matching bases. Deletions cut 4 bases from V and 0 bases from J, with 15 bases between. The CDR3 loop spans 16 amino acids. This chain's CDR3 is CASSYILGVMNTEAFF. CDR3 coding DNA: TGTGCCAGCAGTTATATACTGGGGGTTATGAACACTGAAGCTTTCTTT.